Each of the 9 T cell receptor beta chains below was sequenced from the same sample in a study of blood T cell repertoires in COVID-19. The repertoire was sequenced with immunoSEQ multiplex PCR; TCRdb's copy has only in-frame clones and lacks some. Found here are over 60,000 clones, roughly 86% of them singletons; the top ten hold 10% to 15%. Source material: peripheral blood. The receptors were gathered from a woman aged 55-69 years with acute or convalescent COVID-19.

The rearrangement joins TRBV14 to TRBJ1-5; no definite D call. There are 13 residues in the CDR3. The germline CDR1 and CDR2 sequences are SGHDN and FVKESK. Trimming cost V 0 bases and J 7 bases, with 7 bases left between them. The CDR3 sequence is CASSQDGIQPQHF. In DNA form, the CDR3 reads TGTGCCAGCAGCCAAGATGGCATACAGCCCCAGCATTTT.

The V call is TRBV19, the J call TRBJ2-3; D may be TRBD1 (6 bases). With 5 bases removed from V and 2 bases from J, the gap between germline ends came to 23 bases. Germline V lookup: CDR1 LNHDA, CDR2 SQIVND (reference sequence). The length of the CDR3 is 18 residues. The CDR3 sequence: CASSVGWWGQQSTDTQYF. As DNA, the CDR3 is TGTGCCAGTAGTGTGGGATGGTGGGGGCAACAATCCACAGATACGCAGTATTTT.

V gene TRBV18 combines with J gene TRBJ2-5; 8 bases agree with TRBD1. CDR3 length: 15 amino acids. V was clipped by 6 bases and J by 1 base; unmatched bases: 7. In germline, CDR1 is KGHSH, CDR2 LQKENI. The CDR3 DNA reads TGTGCCAGCTCGTCCCTGGGGACAGGCCAAGAGACCCAGTACTTC. This codes for CASSSLGTGQETQYF.

The genes are TRBV2 and TRBJ2-3, with 10 bases that match TRBD2. Germline V gene sequence: CDR1 SNHLY, CDR2 FYNNEI. The CDR3 loop spans 14 amino acids. The ends lost 8 bases at V and 6 bases at J; junction bases unmatched: 8. This CDR3 reads CASPSGGARDTQYF. For the CDR3, the DNA is TGTGCCAGCCCAAGCGGGGGGGCAAGGGATACGCAGTATTTT.

The chain recombines TRBV6-5 with TRBJ2-7, with 8 bases identical to TRBD1. The V and J ends lost 9 bases and 5 bases, in that order; junction bases with no gene match: 9. The length of the CDR3 is 13 residues. Germline V gene data show CDR1 as MNHEY and CDR2 as SVGAGI. The CDR3 DNA sequence: TGTGCCAGTGGACAGGGAGAAAACAACGAGCAGTACTTC. It is translated as CASGQGENNEQYF.

This chain joins TRBV6-5 and TRBJ2-7; 8 bases agree with TRBD2. Trimming took 2 bases from V and 2 from J; bases not matched to a gene: 5. This CDR3 is built from 15 residues. The germline gives CDR1 MNHEY, CDR2 SVGAGI. In DNA form, the CDR3 reads TGTGCCAGCAGTTACCCCACACTAGCGGCCTACGAGCAGTACTTC. Encoded protein: CASSYPTLAAYEQYF.

The CDR3 protein is CASSKDREAFF. The DNA of the CDR3 is TGTGCCAGCAGCAAGGACAGGGAAGCTTTCTTT. The J gene is TRBJ1-1, the V gene TRBV6-6, with TRBD1 identical over 7 bases. CDR1 is MNHNY and CDR2 is SVGAGI in the germline V gene (reference sequence). J was trimmed by 8 bases and V by 6 bases; bases with no gene match: 3. The CDR3 covers 11 residues.

The chain combines TRBV19 with TRBJ1-1; 10 bases match TRBD1. The CDR3 extends over 15 amino acids. V shed 6 bases, J shed 4 bases, and the junction held 8 bases outside the gene matches. From germline, CDR1 is LNHDA and CDR2 SQIVND (reference sequence). The CDR3 protein is CASSWTGGLSTEAFF. The CDR3 coding sequence is TGTGCCAGTAGCTGGACAGGGGGACTGAGCACTGAAGCTTTCTTT.

The V and J genes are TRBV5-1 and TRBJ2-2; 11 positions agree with TRBD1. CDR1 is SGHRS and CDR2 is YFSETQ in the germline V gene. This CDR3 is built from 15 residues. Trimming cost V 2 bases and J 7 bases; bases outside gene matches: 4. The CDR3 is CASSLRTGGHGELFF. CDR3 coding DNA: TGCGCCAGCAGCTTAAGGACAGGGGGCCACGGGGAGCTGTTTTTT.